This T cell receptor (beta chain) appears in the sequencing data of a study of blood T cell repertoires in COVID-19. Study-level information: COVID-19 samples, acute and convalescent, were from the United States, Italy and Spain.

The CDR3 is made up of 19 amino acids. The Seattle patients joined while their infection was active and were tracked longitudinally afterward. Per the original methods: Reference gene primer amplification gave estimated nucleated cell counts. The method was immunoSEQ multiplex PCR; TCRdb's version includes in-frame clones alone and lacks a portion of them. That table gives V, J and clone size, and the DNA gave D and trimming. The sample has some 350,000 clones, approximately 88% seen once. The receptor was derived from a woman aged 25-40 years with COVID-19, enrolled during active disease. The sample comprised peripheral blood. The rearrangement links TRBV21-1 to TRBJ2-2; the table's D call, TRBD1, has no DNA check behind it. TRBV21-1 is shown as a pseudogene. The CDR3 bases are TGTGCCAGCAGCAAAGGGTACGGACAGGGAAATCTCCACACCGGGGAGCTGTTTTTT. This gives the protein CASSKGYGQGNLHTGELFF.